This is a list of T cell receptor beta chains from one sample in a study of graft-versus-host responses after intestinal transplantation. Their antigens are not known. Data came from immunoSEQ multiplex PCR; TCRdb stores just in-frame clones and leaves some out. The sample contains 50,000 to 80,000 clones, more than 85% of which appear only once. Sequencing used unstimulated CD8+ T cells sorted from spleen or lymph node cells, obtained before transplant. The receptors stem from a human donor who was the organ donor for an intestinal transplant. CDR3s include the opening cysteine and the closing phenylalanine or tryptophan. The D gene is left open where the match is weak. Where a row states a size, it is once, few, many or the class of an expanded clone; other rows omit it.

-,-,11,TRBV6-4,TRBJ2-7,CASLEGYEQYF,TGTGCCAGCCTAGAGGGCTACGAGCAGTACTTC
TRBD1,-,13,TRBV9,TRBJ2-4,CASSEGQGSIQYF,TGTGCCAGCAGCGAGGGACAGGGGTCCATTCAGTACTTC
-,-,14,TRBV13,TRBJ1-4,CASSLRQMNEKLFF,TGTGCCAGCAGCTTACGACAGATGAATGAAAAACTGTTTTTT
TRBD2,-,15,TRBV7-2,TRBJ2-7,CASSPLSSGMYEQYF,TGTGCCAGCAGCCCGTTATCTAGCGGGATGTACGAGCAGTACTTC
TRBD2,-,19,TRBV9,TRBJ2-5,CASSVSYGPLAGVQETQYF,TGTGCCAGCAGCGTATCATATGGTCCACTAGCGGGAGTTCAAGAGACCCAGTACTTC
-,-,15,TRBV10-3,TRBJ2-1,CAISKLKRDYNEQFF,TGTGCCATCAGTAAGTTGAAGAGGGACTACAATGAGCAGTTCTTC
-,-,14,TRBV12-5,TRBJ1-2,CASGLETTENGYTF,TGTGCTAGTGGTTTGGAAACGACAGAGAATGGCTACACCTTC
TRBD2,-,10,TRBV6-5,TRBJ2-5,CASRGGREYF,TGTGCCAGCAGGGGCGGGAGGGAGTACTTC
TRBD2,few,15,TRBV6-4,TRBJ2-3,CASSDSAGEADTQYF,TGTGCCAGCAGTGACTCAGCGGGAGAGGCAGATACGCAGTATTTT
TRBD2,-,15,TRBV9,TRBJ2-1,CASSVALAGYNEQFF,TGTGCCAGCAGCGTAGCCCTAGCGGGGTACAATGAGCAGTTCTTC
-,-,18,TRBV19,TRBJ2-2,CASSIKSISRPNTGELFF,TGTGCCAGTAGTATTAAGAGCATCTCTCGCCCGAACACCGGGGAGCTGTTTTTT
-,-,14,TRBV7-9,TRBJ2-1,CASSPPSSYNEQFF,TGTGCCAGCAGCCCCCCCAGCTCCTACAATGAGCAGTTCTTC
-,-,13,TRBV28,TRBJ2-7,CASSLGISYEQYF,TGTGCCAGCAGTTTAGGCATCAGTTACGAGCAGTACTTC
-,few,14,TRBV4-3,TRBJ2-4,CASSQDWGGGIQYF,TGCGCCAGCAGCCAAGATTGGGGGGGCGGCATTCAGTACTTC
-,-,14,TRBV30,TRBJ1-2,CAWSETGSVVGYTF,TGTGCCTGGAGCGAGACCGGGTCTGTGGTTGGCTACACCTTC